The clone carrying this T cell receptor beta chain has at least ten counts. In TCRdb, the 5' RACE reads were re-called with MiXCR into one record per CDR3 protein. This sample has 250,000 or so distinct CDR3 sequences; 3.6% occur once, and the top ten carry around 20%. This entry belongs to a study of T cells after yellow fever vaccination. The germline V gene encodes CDR1 SGHDT and CDR2 YYEEEE. This CDR3 spans 15 amino acids. V lost 0 bases and J lost 6, with 14 bases in between. V usage is TRBV5-6 and J usage is TRBJ2-3, with a weak D call TRBD1 (5 bases). The receptor was derived from a man between 18 and 35 years old who received the YFV17D yellow fever vaccine. Sequencing was performed on PBMCs, taken 15 days after the yellow fever booster vaccination. This chain's CDR3 is CASSLARGASDTQYF. The CDR3 DNA reads TGTGCCAGCAGCTTGGCTAGGGGCGCATCGGATACGCAGTATTTT.